This is a list of T cell receptor beta chains from one sample in a study of blood T cell repertoires in COVID-19. Only in-frame clones appear in the TCRdb table, and some are missing; sequencing was by immunoSEQ multiplex PCR. The sample shows fewer than 250,000 clones, roughly 84% of them seen only once. Sequenced sample: PBMCs or T cells enriched from blood (not recorded which). These TCRs come from a young woman who had been exposed to COVID-19. Both conserved end residues are part of each CDR3. The D gene is left open where the match is weak. A clone size is listed for some rows: how often the clone was seen (once, few, many), or a class if it is expanded.

>TRBV7-8|NA|NA
CASSSQLGRLGYTF
>TRBV5-6|NA|NA
CASSLGSGYETQYF
>TRBV18|NA|NA
CASSPAGNYGYTF
>TRBV12-3/TRBV12-4|NA|NA
CASSQNNEKLFF
>TRBV2|TRBD1|few
CASSGTGNYEQYF
>TRBV7-6|TRBD1|once
CASSLDRGVSYGYTF
>TRBV18|TRBD1|NA
CASSPSTGLLGYTF
>TRBV3-1/TRBV3-2|NA|NA
CASSQDLQVDYGYTF
>TRBV27|TRBD1|NA
CASTVGTVYGSPLHF
>TRBV27|NA|once
CASSLYGGDGYTF
>TRBV7-9|NA|NA
CASSLWASEAFF
>TRBV3-1/TRBV3-2|NA|NA
CASSQRQAREKLFF
>TRBV27|TRBD1|NA
CASGPGGGGQPQHF
>TRBV5-8|NA|NA
CASSRFEGRPQHF
>TRBV5-4|NA|NA
CASSPPSRDTIYF
>TRBV27|TRBD1|once
CASSLYRGNSPLHF
>TRBV27|NA|once
CASSLRPQTRPNTGELFF
>TRBV19|NA|NA
CASSMKVLEGEKLFF
>TRBV6-1|NA|NA
CASSEESGNNSPLHF
>TRBV9|NA|NA
CASSVAGNYNSPLHF